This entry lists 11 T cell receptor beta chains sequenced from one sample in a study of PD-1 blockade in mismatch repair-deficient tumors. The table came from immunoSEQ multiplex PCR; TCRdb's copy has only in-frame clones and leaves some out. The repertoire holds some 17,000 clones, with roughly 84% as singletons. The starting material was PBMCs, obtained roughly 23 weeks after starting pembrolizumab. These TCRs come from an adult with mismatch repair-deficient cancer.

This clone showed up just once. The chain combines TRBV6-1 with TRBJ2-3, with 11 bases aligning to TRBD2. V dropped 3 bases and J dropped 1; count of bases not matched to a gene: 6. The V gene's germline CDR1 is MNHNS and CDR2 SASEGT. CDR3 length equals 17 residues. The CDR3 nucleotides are TGTGCCAGCAGTGATTTAGCGGGAGGGCCCGGCACAGATACGCAGTATTTT. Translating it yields CASSDLAGGPGTDTQYF.

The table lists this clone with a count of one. For the CDR3, the DNA is TGTGCCTGGAGTGTACAGGCTGGGGCCAACGTCCTGACTTTC. Protein: CAWSVQAGANVLTF. The J gene is TRBJ2-6, the V gene TRBV30, with D perhaps matching TRBD1 (5 bases). Germline CDR1 is GTSNPN and CDR2 is SVGIG (reference sequence). V was cut by 0 bases and J by 2 bases, with 5 bases left in between. The CDR3 consists of 14 residues.

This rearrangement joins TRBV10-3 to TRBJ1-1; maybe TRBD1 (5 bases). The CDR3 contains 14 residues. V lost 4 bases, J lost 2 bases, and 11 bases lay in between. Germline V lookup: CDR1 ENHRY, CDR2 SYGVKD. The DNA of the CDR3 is TGTGCCATCAGTGCCGCGGGGGTCAACACTGAAGCTTTCTTT. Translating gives CAISAAGVNTEAFF.

The CDR3 here is CASSPVTTQETQYF. As DNA, the CDR3 is TGTGCCAGCTCACCAGTGACTACCCAAGAGACCCAGTACTTC. This chain uses TRBV18 with TRBJ2-5; perhaps TRBD2 as D (5 bases). Germline V CDR1 and CDR2: KGHSH, LQKENI. V shed 2 bases and J shed 1 base, with 8 bases lying between them. This CDR3 has 14 residues. The full variable domain, its missing parts supplied by reference TRBV18 and TRBJ2-5, is NAGVMQNPRHLVRRRGQEARLRCSPMKGHSHVYWYRQLPEEGLKFMVYLQKENIIDESGMPKERFSAEFPKEGPSILRIQQVVRGDSAAYFCASSPVTTQETQYFGPGTRLLVL.

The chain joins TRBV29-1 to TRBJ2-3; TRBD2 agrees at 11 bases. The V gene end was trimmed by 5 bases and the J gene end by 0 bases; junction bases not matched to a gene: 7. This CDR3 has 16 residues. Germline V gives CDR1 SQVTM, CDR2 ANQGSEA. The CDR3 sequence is CSVSLGTSGSTDTQYF. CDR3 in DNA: TGCAGCGTTTCCCTGGGGACTAGCGGCAGCACAGATACGCAGTATTTT.

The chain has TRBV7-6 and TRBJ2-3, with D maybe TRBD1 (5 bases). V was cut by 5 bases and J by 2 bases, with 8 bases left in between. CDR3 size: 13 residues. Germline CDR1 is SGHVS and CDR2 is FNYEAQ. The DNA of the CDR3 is TGTGCCAGCAGCATACAGGTCACAGATACGCAGTATTTT. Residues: CASSIQVTDTQYF.

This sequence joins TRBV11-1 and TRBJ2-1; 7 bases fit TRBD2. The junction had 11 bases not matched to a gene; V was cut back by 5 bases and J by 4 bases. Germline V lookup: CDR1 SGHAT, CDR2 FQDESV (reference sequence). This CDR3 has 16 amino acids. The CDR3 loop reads CASSREEPTVYNEQFF. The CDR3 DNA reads TGTGCCAGCAGCCGGGAGGAGCCGACAGTTTACAATGAGCAGTTCTTC.

DNA of the CDR3: TGTGCCAGCAGCGGAGGAAGGATAGCGGGGGGGGATGAGCAGTTCTTC. Its translation is CASSGGRIAGGDEQFF. The chain carries TRBV9 and TRBJ2-1; TRBD2 matches at 11 bases. J was trimmed by 8 bases and V by 3 bases; bases with no gene match: 10. CDR1 is SGDLS, CDR2 YYNGEE, per germline. CDR3 length equals 16 residues.

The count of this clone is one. In nucleotides, the CDR3 is TGTGCCAGCAGCCAAGATTTTAGTTATCAGCCCCAGCATTTT. Protein sequence: CASSQDFSYQPQHF. The genes are TRBV4-2 and TRBJ1-5; D remains ambiguous. Between the trimmed V and J ends, which lost 0 bases and 5 bases, there was a span of 8 bases. This CDR3 region has 14 residues. Germline CDR1 is LGHNA and CDR2 is YNFKEQ.

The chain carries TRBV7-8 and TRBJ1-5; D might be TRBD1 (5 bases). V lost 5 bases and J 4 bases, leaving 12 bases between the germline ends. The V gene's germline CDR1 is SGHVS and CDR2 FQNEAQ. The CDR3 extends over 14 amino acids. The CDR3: CASSTGTQNQPQHF. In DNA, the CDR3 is TGTGCCAGCAGCACCGGGACTCAGAATCAGCCCCAGCATTTT.

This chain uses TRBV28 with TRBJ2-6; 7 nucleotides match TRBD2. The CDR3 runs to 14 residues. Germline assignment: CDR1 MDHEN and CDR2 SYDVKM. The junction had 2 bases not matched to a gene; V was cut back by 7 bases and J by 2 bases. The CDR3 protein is CASMGGTGANVLTF. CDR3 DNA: TGTGCCAGCATGGGGGGGACTGGGGCCAACGTCCTGACTTTC.